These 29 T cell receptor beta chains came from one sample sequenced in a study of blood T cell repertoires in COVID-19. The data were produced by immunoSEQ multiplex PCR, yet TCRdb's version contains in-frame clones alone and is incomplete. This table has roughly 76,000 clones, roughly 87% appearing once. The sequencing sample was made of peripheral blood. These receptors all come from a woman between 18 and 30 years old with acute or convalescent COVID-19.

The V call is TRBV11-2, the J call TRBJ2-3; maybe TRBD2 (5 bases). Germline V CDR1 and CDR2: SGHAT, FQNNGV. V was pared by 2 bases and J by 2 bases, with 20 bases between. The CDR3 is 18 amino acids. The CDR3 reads CASSLSASGVSLTDTQYF. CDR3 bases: TGTGCCAGCAGCTTATCGGCGTCCGGGGTCTCTCTCACAGATACGCAGTATTTT.

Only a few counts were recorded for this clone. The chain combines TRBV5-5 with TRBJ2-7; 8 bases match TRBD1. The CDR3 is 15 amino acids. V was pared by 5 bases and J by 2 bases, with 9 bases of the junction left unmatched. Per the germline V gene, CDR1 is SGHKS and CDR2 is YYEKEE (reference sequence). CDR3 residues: CASSFPDRGTYEQYF. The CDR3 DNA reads TGTGCCAGCAGTTTCCCAGACAGGGGCACCTACGAGCAGTACTTC. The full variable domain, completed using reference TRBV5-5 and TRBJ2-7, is DAGVTQSPTHLIKTRGQQVTLRCSPISGHKSVSWYQQVLGQGPQFIFQYYEKEERGRGNFPDRFSARQFPNYSSELNVNALLLGDSALYLCASSFPDRGTYEQYFGPGTRLTVT.

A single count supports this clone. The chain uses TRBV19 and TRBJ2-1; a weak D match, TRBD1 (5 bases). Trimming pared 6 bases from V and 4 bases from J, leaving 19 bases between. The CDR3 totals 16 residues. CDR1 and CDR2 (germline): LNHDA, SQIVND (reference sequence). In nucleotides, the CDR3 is TGTGCCAGTAGCATTCCCTGGACGGACACATACAATGAGCAGTTCTTC. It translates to CASSIPWTDTYNEQFF.

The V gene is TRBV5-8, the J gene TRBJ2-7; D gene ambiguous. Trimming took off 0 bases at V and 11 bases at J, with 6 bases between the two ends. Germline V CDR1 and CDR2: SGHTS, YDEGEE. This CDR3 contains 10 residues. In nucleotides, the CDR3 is TGTGCCAGCAGCTTGGGGCAGGAGTACTTC. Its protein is CASSLGQEYF.

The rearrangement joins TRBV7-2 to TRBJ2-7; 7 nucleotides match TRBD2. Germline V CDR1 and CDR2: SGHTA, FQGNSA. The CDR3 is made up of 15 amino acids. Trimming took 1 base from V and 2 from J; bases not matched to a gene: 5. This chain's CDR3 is CASSLGAGETYEQYF. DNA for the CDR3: TGTGCCAGCAGCTTAGGGGCGGGAGAGACCTACGAGCAGTACTTC.

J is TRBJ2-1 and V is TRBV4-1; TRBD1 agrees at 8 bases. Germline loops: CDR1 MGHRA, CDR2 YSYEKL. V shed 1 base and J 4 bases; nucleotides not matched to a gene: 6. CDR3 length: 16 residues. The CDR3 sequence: CASSQVYRGLYNEQFF. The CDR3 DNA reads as TGCGCCAGCAGCCAAGTCTACAGGGGGTTGTACAATGAGCAGTTCTTC.

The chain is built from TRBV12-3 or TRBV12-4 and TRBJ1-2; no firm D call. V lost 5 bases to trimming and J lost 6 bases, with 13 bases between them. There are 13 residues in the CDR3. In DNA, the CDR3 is TGTGCCAGCAGTCCCTTAAAACTGGATGGCTACACCTTC. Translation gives CASSPLKLDGYTF.

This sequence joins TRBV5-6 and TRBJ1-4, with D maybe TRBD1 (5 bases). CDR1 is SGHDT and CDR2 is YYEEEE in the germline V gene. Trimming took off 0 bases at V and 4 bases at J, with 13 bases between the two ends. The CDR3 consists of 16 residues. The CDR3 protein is CASSLAGRGGNEKLFF. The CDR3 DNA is TGTGCCAGCAGCTTGGCCGGTAGGGGTGGTAATGAAAAACTGTTTTTT.

This CDR3 reads CASSLGAGGKETQYF. In nucleotides, the CDR3 is TGTGCCAGCAGCTTAGGTGCAGGGGGGAAGGAGACCCAGTACTTC. The chain carries TRBV5-4 and TRBJ2-5; D might be TRBD1 (7 bases). Germline V gene lookup returns CDR1 SGHNT and CDR2 YYREEE (reference sequence). V was trimmed by 2 bases and J by 5 bases, leaving 16 bases between them. The CDR3 is 15 residues long.

This chain's CDR3 is CASSPTRGTSGSLNEQFF. For the CDR3, the DNA is TGCGCCAGCAGCCCGACACGGGGGACTAGCGGGAGTCTCAATGAGCAGTTCTTC. This chain joins TRBV5-1 and TRBJ2-1, with 14 nucleotides matching TRBD2. J lost 6 bases, V lost 4 bases, and 12 bases had no gene match. Germline CDR1 is SGHRS and CDR2 is YFSETQ. CDR3 length equals 18 residues.

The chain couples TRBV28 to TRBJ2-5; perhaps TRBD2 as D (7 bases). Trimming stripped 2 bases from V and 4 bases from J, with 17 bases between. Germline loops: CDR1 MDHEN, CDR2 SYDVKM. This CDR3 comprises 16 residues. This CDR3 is CASSLGLGGVGETQYF. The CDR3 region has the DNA TGTGCCAGCAGTTTAGGGTTAGGGGGGGTTGGAGAGACCCAGTACTTC.

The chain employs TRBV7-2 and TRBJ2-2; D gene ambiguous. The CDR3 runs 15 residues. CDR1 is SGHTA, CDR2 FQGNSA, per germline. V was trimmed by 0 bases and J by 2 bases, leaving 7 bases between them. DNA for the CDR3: TGTGCCAGCAGCTTAGCGGGCTCTAACACCGGGGAGCTGTTTTTT. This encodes CASSLAGSNTGELFF.

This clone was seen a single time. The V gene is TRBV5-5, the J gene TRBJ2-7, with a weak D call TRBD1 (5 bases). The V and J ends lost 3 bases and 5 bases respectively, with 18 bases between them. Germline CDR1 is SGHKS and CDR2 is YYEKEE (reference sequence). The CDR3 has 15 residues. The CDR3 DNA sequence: TGTGCCAGCAGCTACTCCCCAGACAGTTTCGACGAGCAGTACTTC. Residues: CASSYSPDSFDEQYF.

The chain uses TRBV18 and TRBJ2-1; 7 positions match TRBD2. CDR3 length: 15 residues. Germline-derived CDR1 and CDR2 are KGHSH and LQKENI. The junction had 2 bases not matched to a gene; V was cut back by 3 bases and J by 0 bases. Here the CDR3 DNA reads TGTGCCAGCTCACCCGGACTAGACTCCTACAATGAGCAGTTCTTC. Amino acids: CASSPGLDSYNEQFF.

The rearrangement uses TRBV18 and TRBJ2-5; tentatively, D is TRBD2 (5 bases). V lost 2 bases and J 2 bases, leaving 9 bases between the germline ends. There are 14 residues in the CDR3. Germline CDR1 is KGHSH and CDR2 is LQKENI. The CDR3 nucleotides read TGTGCCAGCTCACCAGGACTGTCTCAAGAGACCCAGTACTTC. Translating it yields CASSPGLSQETQYF.

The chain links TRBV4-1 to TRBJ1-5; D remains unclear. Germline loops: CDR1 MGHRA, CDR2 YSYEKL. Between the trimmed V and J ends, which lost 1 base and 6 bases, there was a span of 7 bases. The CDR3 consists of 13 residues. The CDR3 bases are TGCGCCAGCAGCCAAGTTCTTTTTCAGCCCCAGCATTTT. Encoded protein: CASSQVLFQPQHF.

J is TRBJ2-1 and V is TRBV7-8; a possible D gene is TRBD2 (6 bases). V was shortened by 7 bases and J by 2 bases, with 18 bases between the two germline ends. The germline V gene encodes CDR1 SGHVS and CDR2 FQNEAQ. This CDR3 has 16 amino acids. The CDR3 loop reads CASTPGGEIAYNEQFF. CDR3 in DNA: TGTGCCAGCACCCCCGGAGGGGAGATCGCCTACAATGAGCAGTTCTTC.

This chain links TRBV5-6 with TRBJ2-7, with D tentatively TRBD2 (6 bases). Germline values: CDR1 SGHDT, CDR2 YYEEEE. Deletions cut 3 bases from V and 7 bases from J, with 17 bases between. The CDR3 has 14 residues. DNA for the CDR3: TGTGCCAGCAGCTGGGTGCGGGACCCTTTGGAGCAGTACTTC. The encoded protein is CASSWVRDPLEQYF.

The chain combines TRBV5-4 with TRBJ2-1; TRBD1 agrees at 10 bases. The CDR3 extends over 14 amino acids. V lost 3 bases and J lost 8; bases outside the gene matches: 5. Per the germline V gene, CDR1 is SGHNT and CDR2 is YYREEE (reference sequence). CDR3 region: CASSSGQGIDEQFF. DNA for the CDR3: TGTGCCAGCAGCTCGGGACAGGGGATCGATGAGCAGTTCTTC.

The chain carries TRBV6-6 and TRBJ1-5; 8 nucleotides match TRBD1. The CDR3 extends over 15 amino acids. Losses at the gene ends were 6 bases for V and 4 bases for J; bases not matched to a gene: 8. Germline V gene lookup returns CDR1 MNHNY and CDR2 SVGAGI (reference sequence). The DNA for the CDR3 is TGTGCCAGCAGGGCAGGACAGGGTCGGAATCAGCCCCAGCATTTT. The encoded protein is CASRAGQGRNQPQHF.

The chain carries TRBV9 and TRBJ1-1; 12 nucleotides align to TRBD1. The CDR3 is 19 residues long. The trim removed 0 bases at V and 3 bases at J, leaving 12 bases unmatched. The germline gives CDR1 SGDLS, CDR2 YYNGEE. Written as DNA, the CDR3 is TGTGCCAGCAGCGTAGCGCCCCCACCGGGACAGGGGGCAGACACTGAAGCTTTCTTT. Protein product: CASSVAPPPGQGADTEAFF. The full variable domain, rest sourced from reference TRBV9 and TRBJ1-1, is DSGVTQTPKHLITATGQRVTLRCSPRSGDLSVYWYQQSLDQGLQFLIQYYNGEERAKGNILERFSAQQFPDLHSELNLSSLELGDSALYFCASSVAPPPGQGADTEAFFGQGTRLTVV.

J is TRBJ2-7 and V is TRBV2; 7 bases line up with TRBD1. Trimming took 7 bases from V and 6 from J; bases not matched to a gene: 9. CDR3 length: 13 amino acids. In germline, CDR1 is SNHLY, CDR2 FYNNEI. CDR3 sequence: CASIFDRAGEQYF. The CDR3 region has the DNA TGTGCCAGCATTTTTGACAGGGCTGGCGAGCAGTACTTC.

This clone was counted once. CDR3 protein: CASSYPTGEQFF. In nucleotides, the CDR3 is TGTGCCAGCAGCTACCCAACCGGTGAGCAGTTCTTC. V and J are TRBV7-9 and TRBJ2-1; D call uncertain. V dropped 4 bases and J dropped 9 bases, with 10 bases sitting between them. CDR1 and CDR2 from the germline V gene are SEHNR and FQNEAQ (reference sequence). The CDR3 extends over 12 amino acids.

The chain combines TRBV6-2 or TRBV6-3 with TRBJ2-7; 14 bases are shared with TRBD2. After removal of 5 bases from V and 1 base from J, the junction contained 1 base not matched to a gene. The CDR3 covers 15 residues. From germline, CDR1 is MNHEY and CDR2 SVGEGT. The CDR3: CASSRLAGGSYEQYF. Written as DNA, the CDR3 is TGTGCCAGCAGTCGACTAGCGGGAGGGTCCTACGAGCAGTACTTC.

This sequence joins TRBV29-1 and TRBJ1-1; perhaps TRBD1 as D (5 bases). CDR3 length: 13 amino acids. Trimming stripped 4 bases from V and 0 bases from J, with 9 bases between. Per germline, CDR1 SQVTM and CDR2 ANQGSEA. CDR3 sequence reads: CSVVGAMNTEAFF. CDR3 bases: TGCAGCGTTGTAGGGGCAATGAACACTGAAGCTTTCTTT.

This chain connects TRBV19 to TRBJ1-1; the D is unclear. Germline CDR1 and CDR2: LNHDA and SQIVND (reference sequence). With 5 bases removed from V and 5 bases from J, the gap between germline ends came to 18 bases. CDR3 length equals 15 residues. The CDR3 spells CASSSREPGGTEAFF. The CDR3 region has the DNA TGTGCCAGTAGTTCCCGGGAACCTGGAGGGACTGAAGCTTTCTTT.

The CDR3 DNA follows: TGCGCCAGCAGCTTGGCCCTGGGAGGGAACTATGGCTACACCTTC. Translating gives CASSLALGGNYGYTF. J is TRBJ1-2 and V is TRBV5-1; unclear D gene. Germline V gives CDR1 SGHRS, CDR2 YFSETQ. The CDR3 sequence is 15 residues long. V shed 0 bases and J shed 2 bases, with 11 bases lying between them. Drawing the rest from reference TRBV5-1 and TRBJ1-2, the complete variable domain is KAGVTQTPRYLIKTRGQQVTLSCSPISGHRSVSWYQQTPGQGLQFLFEYFSETQRNKGNFPGRFSGRQFSNSRSEMNVSTLELGDSALYLCASSLALGGNYGYTFGSGTRLTVV.

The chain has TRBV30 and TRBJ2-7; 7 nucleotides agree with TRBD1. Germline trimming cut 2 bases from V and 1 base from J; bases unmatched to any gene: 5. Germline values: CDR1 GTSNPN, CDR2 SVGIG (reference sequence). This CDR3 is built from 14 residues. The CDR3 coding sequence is TGTGCCTGGAGTACCGGGACAGCTTCCTACGAGCAGTACTTC. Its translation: CAWSTGTASYEQYF.

CDR3 residues: CASSLEGQGIPNTEAFF. CDR3 in DNA: TGCGCCAGCAGCTTGGAGGGACAGGGGATCCCGAACACTGAAGCTTTCTTT. The rearrangement joins TRBV5-1 to TRBJ1-1; 10 bases line up with TRBD1. The germline gives CDR1 SGHRS, CDR2 YFSETQ. The CDR3 runs to 17 residues. The V and J ends lost 0 bases and 1 base, in that order; junction bases with no gene match: 6.